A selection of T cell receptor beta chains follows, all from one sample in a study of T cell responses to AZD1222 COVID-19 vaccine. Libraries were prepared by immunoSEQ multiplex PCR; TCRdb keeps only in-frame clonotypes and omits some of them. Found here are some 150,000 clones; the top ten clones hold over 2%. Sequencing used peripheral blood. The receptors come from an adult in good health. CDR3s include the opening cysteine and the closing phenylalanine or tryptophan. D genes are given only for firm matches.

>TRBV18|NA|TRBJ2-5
CASSPLFSGGEETQYF
TGTGCCAGCTCACCACTCTTCTCCGGCGGTGAAGAGACCCAGTACTTC
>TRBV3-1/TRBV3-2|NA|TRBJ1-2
CASSQAPRPTLYTF
TGTGCCAGCAGCCAAGCCCCTCGTCCTACCCTCTACACCTTC
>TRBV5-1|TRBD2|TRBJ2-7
CASSPSGGAYEQYF
TGCGCCAGCAGCCCTAGCGGGGGGGCCTACGAGCAGTACTTC
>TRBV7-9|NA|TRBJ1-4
CASSQTTNEKLFF
TGTGCCAGCAGCCAGACAACTAATGAAAAACTGTTTTTT
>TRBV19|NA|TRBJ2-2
CASSMGIPGELFF
TGTGCCAGTAGTATGGGCATCCCCGGGGAGCTGTTTTTT
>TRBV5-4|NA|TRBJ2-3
CASSRGQPSTDTQYF
TGTGCCAGCAGCCGAGGACAGCCCTCCACAGATACGCAGTATTTT
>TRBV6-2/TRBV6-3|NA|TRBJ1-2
CASSYAPRNYGYTF
TGTGCCAGCAGTTACGCACCTAGAAACTATGGCTACACCTTC
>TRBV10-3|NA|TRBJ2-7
CAIMGTDTYEQYF
TGTGCCATCATGGGGACGGACACCTACGAGCAGTACTTC
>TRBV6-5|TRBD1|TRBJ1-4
CASSPDRGTNEKLFF
TGTGCCAGCAGTCCGGACAGGGGGACTAATGAAAAACTGTTTTTT
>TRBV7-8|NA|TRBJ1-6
CASSWTLYNSPLHF
TGTGCCAGCAGCTGGACCCTCTATAATTCACCCCTCCACTTT
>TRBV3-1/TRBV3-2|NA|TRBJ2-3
CASSLLSGGSTDTQYF
TGTGCCAGCAGCCTCCTCAGCGGTGGGAGCACAGATACGCAGTATTTT
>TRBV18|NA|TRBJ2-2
CASSPPGTGELFF
TGTGCCAGCTCACCACCGGGCACCGGGGAGCTGTTTTTT
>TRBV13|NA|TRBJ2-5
CASSFQGAETQYF
TGTGCCAGCAGCTTCCAGGGTGCGGAGACCCAGTACTTC
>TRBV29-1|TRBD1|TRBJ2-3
CSVDQGATDTQYF
TGCAGCGTTGATCAGGGGGCCACAGATACGCAGTATTTT
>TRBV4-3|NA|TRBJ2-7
CASSQGTGWEAGEQYF
TGCGCCAGCAGCCAAGGAACAGGCTGGGAAGCGGGCGAACAGTACTTC
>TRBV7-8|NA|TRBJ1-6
CASSYDPRPNSPLHF
TGTGCCAGCAGCTACGACCCGAGACCTAATTCACCCCTCCACTTT